A single sample gave rise to the 8 T cell receptor beta chains below, sequenced in a study of vaccination effects on CD4 cells after COVID-19. Clones were read by immunoSEQ multiplex PCR, and TCRdb kept only the in-frame ones, dropping some. The table shows 55,000 to 90,000 clones, with roughly 73% occurring only once. No antigen is known for these receptors. ViraFEST expansion of antigen-specific CD4+ T cells with viral peptide pools preceded sequencing. After less than twelve days in culture, the CD4+ T cells were isolated. Between March and December 2020, the person had a SARS-CoV-2 infection that PCR confirmed. The sample here was CD4+ T cells from PBMCs cultured with HIV peptides, taken before COVID-19 vaccination. Described subset: HIV-1 Nef peptide pool negative control/reference culture. The receptors were sampled from a human donor who had a prior SARS-CoV-2 infection.

The V gene is TRBV27, the J gene TRBJ2-1, with TRBD2 identical over 13 bases. This CDR3 comprises 16 residues. Germline V gives CDR1 MNHEY, CDR2 SMNVEV (reference sequence). With V trimmed by 5 bases and J by 2 bases, 3 bases remained unmatched. This chain's CDR3 is CASSKGTSGTYNEQFF. In nucleotides, the CDR3 is TGTGCCAGCAGTAAAGGGACTAGCGGGACCTACAATGAGCAGTTCTTC.

The chain recombines TRBV4-3 with TRBJ2-6, with D hard to call. V gave up 4 bases and J gave up 0 bases, with 10 bases separating them. Germline values: CDR1 LGHNA, CDR2 YSLEER. This CDR3 is built from 16 residues. CDR3 residues: CASSPIHISGANVLTF. In DNA, the CDR3 is TGCGCCAGCAGCCCTATACATATCTCTGGGGCCAACGTCCTGACTTTC.

The chain combines TRBV6-1 with TRBJ2-2; TRBD1 matches at 7 bases. V lost 1 base and J lost 6; bases outside the gene matches: 5. The length of the CDR3 is 15 residues. The germline CDR1 and CDR2 sequences are MNHNS and SASEGT. The CDR3: CASSEEGQRPGELFF. DNA of the CDR3: TGTGCCAGCAGTGAAGAGGGACAGCGACCCGGGGAGCTGTTTTTT.

This chain connects TRBV27 to TRBJ1-2, with D hard to call. CDR3 length equals 13 residues. CDR1 and CDR2 (germline): MNHEY, SMNVEV (reference sequence). V lost 6 bases and J lost 2, with 10 bases in between. This CDR3 reads CASRHTGNYGYTF. The DNA for the CDR3 is TGTGCCAGCAGGCACACCGGGAACTATGGCTACACCTTC.

V and J are TRBV9 and TRBJ2-5; D is perhaps TRBD1 or TRBD2 (5 bases each). In germline, CDR1 is SGDLS, CDR2 YYNGEE. The ends were cut back, 0 bases at V and 5 bases at J, with 20 bases in the middle. The CDR3 sequence is 17 residues long. The CDR3 spells CASSVAGTFGGRETQYF. CDR3 DNA: TGTGCCAGCAGCGTAGCGGGGACCTTTGGGGGAAGGGAGACCCAGTACTTC.

In its sample, this clone is large. The chain couples TRBV2 to TRBJ2-5; TRBD1 agrees at 7 bases. The CDR3 contains 17 residues. J gave up 4 bases and V 7 bases, and 18 bases lay outside the gene matches. CDR1 and CDR2 (germline): SNHLY, FYNNEI. The CDR3 protein is CASIFERQGSWLETQYF. The CDR3 nucleotides are TGTGCCAGCATTTTCGAACGACAGGGATCATGGCTAGAGACCCAGTACTTC.

This clone was detected a few times. J is TRBJ1-6 and V is TRBV7-3, with TRBD1 matching 9 bases. V lost 6 bases to trimming and J lost 2 bases; unmatched junction nucleotides: 2. CDR1 is SGHTA and CDR2 is FQGTGA in the germline V gene. The CDR3 consists of 15 residues. The CDR3 nucleotides read TGTGCCAGCAGGAGGGACAGGGCCTATAATTCACCCCTCCACTTT. Protein: CASRRDRAYNSPLHF.

On this clone: Germline and junction disagree at one end, which may indicate a read error. V usage is TRBV7-7 and J usage is TRBJ2-1; 7 positions agree with TRBD2. The CDR3 consists of 16 residues. Per germline, CDR1 SSHAT and CDR2 FNYEAQ (reference sequence). CDR3 coding DNA: TGTGCTAGCAGCCCGCCTCCCGGCGGGAGTTTCGATGAGCAGTTCTTC. Amino acid sequence: CASSPPPGGSFDEQFF.